This T cell receptor (beta chain) appears in the sequencing data of a study of blood T cell repertoires in COVID-19. Study in general: The cDNA or gDNA used as material had been derived from T cells, B-cell-depleted T cells, or PBMCs.

Germline CDR1 is LNHDA and CDR2 is SQIVND (reference sequence). This CDR3 comprises 17 residues. Germline trimming cut 6 bases from V and 4 bases from J; bases unmatched to any gene: 12. As processed by the authors: By means of reference gene primer amplification, nucleated cell counts were estimated. TCRdb's table, derived via immunoSEQ multiplex PCR, lists solely in-frame clones and lacks some. The V and J calls and clone size come from that table; D and trimming were worked out from the DNA. Of 250,000 or so clones listed, roughly 87% are singletons. This clonotype was sampled from a woman aged 25 to 39 with acute or convalescent COVID-19. The specimen sequenced was peripheral blood. The chain uses TRBV19 and TRBJ1-1; 12 bases line up with TRBD1. The CDR3 spells CASSTGTGGRLSTEAFF. Here the CDR3 DNA reads TGTGCCAGTAGCACAGGGACAGGGGGCCGTTTAAGCACTGAAGCTTTCTTT.